A selection of T cell receptor beta chains follows, all from one sample in a study of cytomegalovirus exposure and HLA in healthy donors. Profiled with immunoSEQ multiplex PCR; TCRdb holds only in-frame clones, not every one. The data hold about 150,000 clones, with 73% observed a single time. The sample was PBMCs. These receptors all come from a woman aged 18-30 years in good health and CMV-seronegative. Both conserved end residues are part of each CDR3. A D gene is named only where the DNA matches it firmly. Rows give clone size only sometimes, using once, few, many, or a class for an expanded clone.

>TRBD1|TRBV30|TRBJ1-5|-
TGTGCCTGGGGAGGGACAGGTAATCAGCCCCAGCATTTT
CAWGGTGNQPQHF
>-|TRBV6-5|TRBJ1-1|-
TGTGCCACCCGGGGATACACTGAAGCTTTCTTT
CATRGYTEAFF
>TRBD1|TRBV18|TRBJ1-4|-
TGTGCCAGCTCAATCAACAGGGGAGGCGATGAAAAACTGTTTTTT
CASSINRGGDEKLFF
>-|TRBV5-8|TRBJ1-5|once
TGTGCCAGCAAGGGAAGGGGGTACGGGGTCCAGCCCCAGCATTTT
CASKGRGYGVQPQHF
>-|TRBV21-1|TRBJ2-5|-
TGTGCCAGCAGCAAGGGGGGACAGCAAGAGACCCAGTACTTC
CASSKGGQQETQYF
>TRBD1|TRBV9|TRBJ1-1|-
TGTGCCAGCAGCGTAACTCGGCCGGGACAGGGGTCGTCGAACACTGAAGCTTTCTTT
CASSVTRPGQGSSNTEAFF
>TRBD1|TRBV7-9|TRBJ2-1|-
TGTTCCAGCAGCTCCCAGGGGGCTGCCTACAATGAGCAGTTCTTC
CSSSSQGAAYNEQFF
>-|TRBV5-1|TRBJ2-1|-
TGCGCCAGCAGCTCCAATCCCTTCGGACAGGAGCAGTTCTTC
CASSSNPFGQEQFF
>-|TRBV28|TRBJ1-3|few
TGTGCCAGCAGTTCACAGTACTCTGGAAACACCATATATTTT
CASSSQYSGNTIYF
>TRBD2|TRBV6-6|TRBJ2-7|-
TGTGCCAGCAGACCCTCGGGGCTAGCGGGGAACGAGCAGTACTTC
CASRPSGLAGNEQYF
>TRBD2|TRBV7-6|TRBJ2-1|-
TGTGCCAGCAGCTTGACTAGCGGCTACAATGAGCAGTTCTTC
CASSLTSGYNEQFF
>TRBD1|TRBV7-2|TRBJ2-7|once
TGTGCCAGCAGCTTAGGACAGGGAAATCCCTACGAGCAGTACTTC
CASSLGQGNPYEQYF
>-|TRBV9|TRBJ2-7|-
TGTGCCAGCAGCGTAGGGGGGGACTTATCCTACGAGCAGTACTTC
CASSVGGDLSYEQYF
>TRBD1|TRBV5-1|TRBJ1-1|-
TGCGCCAGCAGCCCGGGGACAGGAACTGAAGCTTTCTTT
CASSPGTGTEAFF
>TRBD1|TRBV18|TRBJ2-7|-
TGTGCCAGCTCACCAAAAGACAGGGGGAACCCGTACGAGCAGTACTTC
CASSPKDRGNPYEQYF
>TRBD1|TRBV11-3|TRBJ1-2|-
TGTGCCAGCAGCTTAGAAGTCCTGGGGCAGGGGGCTATCTATGGCTACACCTTC
CASSLEVLGQGAIYGYTF
>TRBD1|TRBV6-1|TRBJ1-2|-
TGCGCCAGCAGTGACGCGGACAGGGGGGGTGGCTACACCTTC
CASSDADRGGGYTF
>-|TRBV9|TRBJ1-4|-
TGTGCCAGCAGCGGGGGACTGGACATCGCGGAAAAACTGTTTTTT
CASSGGLDIAEKLFF
>-|TRBV19|TRBJ2-3|-
TGTGCCAGTAGTAGCCGAGGGGGTTCAGATACGCAGTATTTT
CASSSRGGSDTQYF
>TRBD1|TRBV28|TRBJ1-3|-
TGTGCCAGCAGTGGGGACAGGGGCCTTGGAAACACCATATATTTT
CASSGDRGLGNTIYF
>TRBD2|TRBV12-5|TRBJ2-1|-
TGTGCTAGTGGTTTAGGGGCTAGGGCTAGCGGGAGTAGTGAGCAGTTCTTC
CASGLGARASGSSEQFF
>-|TRBV4-3|TRBJ2-1|-
TGCGCCAGCAGCCCCACGGGGCCCAGGGGGCAGTTCTTC
CASSPTGPRGQFF
>-|TRBV7-8|TRBJ1-2|-
TGTGCCAGCAGCCGCACGGTCTCAGGGCTCTATGGCTACACCTTC
CASSRTVSGLYGYTF
>TRBD1|TRBV30|TRBJ1-1|-
TGTGCCTGGAGTGGGGGGGACAGGGGGCTTAGTGAAGCTTTCTTT
CAWSGGDRGLSEAFF
>-|TRBV11-3|TRBJ2-1|-
TGTGCCAGCAGCTCCGGGCCCCCGGGGTTCAATGAGCAGTTCTTC
CASSSGPPGFNEQFF
>-|TRBV12-5|TRBJ1-5|-
TGTGCTAGTGGTTTGGGGACGGCGGGTGGTCAGCCCCAGCATTTT
CASGLGTAGGQPQHF
>TRBD1|TRBV5-4|TRBJ2-5|-
TGTGCCAGCAGCTTGTTTACAGGGGCCCAGTACTTC
CASSLFTGAQYF
>-|TRBV19|TRBJ1-1|-
TGTGCCAGTAGTCCATACAGTTACACTGAAGCTTTCTTT
CASSPYSYTEAFF
>-|TRBV15|TRBJ1-5|-
TGTGCCACCAGCAGACGGACAGAAGATAGCAATCAGCCCCAGCATTTT
CATSRRTEDSNQPQHF
>TRBD1|TRBV5-1|TRBJ2-4|-
TGCGCCAGCAGCTTTGAGGACAGGAGAAACATTCAGTACTTC
CASSFEDRRNIQYF
>-|TRBV4-1|TRBJ1-3|-
TGCGCCAGCAGCCAAGACCACTCTGGAAACACCATATATTTT
CASSQDHSGNTIYF
>-|TRBV6-6|TRBJ2-5|-
TGTGCCAGCAGTTACGGAGACTTCTCCCGAGAGACCCAGTACTTC
CASSYGDFSRETQYF
>-|TRBV28|TRBJ2-3|few
TGTGCCAGCAATTACGGACTTCCTGGCACAGATACGCAGTATTTT
CASNYGLPGTDTQYF
>TRBD1|TRBV7-2|TRBJ2-1|few
TGTGCCAGCAGCTTAGCAGGGGACAGCTACAATGAGCAGTTCTTC
CASSLAGDSYNEQFF
>TRBD1|TRBV4-1|TRBJ2-2|-
TGCGCCAGCAGCCACTCGGCGGACAGGGGGTACGACACCGGGGAGCTGTTTTTT
CASSHSADRGYDTGELFF
>-|TRBV4-1|TRBJ1-1|-
TGCGCCAGCAGCCAAGTTCAGGGAATGAACACTGAAGCTTTCTTT
CASSQVQGMNTEAFF
>-|TRBV7-7|TRBJ2-1|-
TGTGCCAGCAGCTTGCGGGGAGAGGGTGAGCAGTTCTTC
CASSLRGEGEQFF
>-|TRBV7-9|TRBJ1-5|-
TGTGCCAGCAGCTTAGGAGCTCAGCCCCAGCATTTT
CASSLGAQPQHF
>TRBD2|TRBV10-3|TRBJ2-1|-
TGTGCCATCAGTGATGGACTAGCGGGGATGTACAATGAGCAGTTCTTC
CAISDGLAGMYNEQFF
>TRBD1|TRBV4-1|TRBJ2-7|-
TGCGCCAGCAGCCAAGTTTCTTTGAGACAGGGCGTTTCGCCCTACGAGCAGTACTTC
CASSQVSLRQGVSPYEQYF
>TRBD1|TRBV6-1|TRBJ1-2|-
TGTGCCAGCAGCCCACAGGGGGCGCAGGGCTACACCTTC
CASSPQGAQGYTF
>TRBD2|TRBV7-2|TRBJ2-2|-
TGTGCCAGCAGCTTAGGGCGGGAGGGCCGAACCGGGGAGCTGTTTTTT
CASSLGREGRTGELFF
>-|TRBV7-9|TRBJ1-2|-
TGTGCCAGCAGCTTAGAGACAGAGCGGGCTGGCTACACCTTC
CASSLETERAGYTF
>TRBD1|TRBV6-5|TRBJ2-7|-
TGTGCCAGCAGTTACAGGGGACAGACGTCAACCTACGAGCAGTACTTC
CASSYRGQTSTYEQYF
>-|TRBV28|TRBJ1-4|once
TGTGCCAGCAGTTCCATATCCCTGGGCGGGGAAAAACTGTTTTTT
CASSSISLGGEKLFF
>-|TRBV2|TRBJ2-1|-
TGTGCCAGCAGTGAAGGCCAGGGCCAGCAGTTCTTC
CASSEGQGQQFF
>TRBD1|TRBV5-5|TRBJ2-5|-
TGTGCCAGCAGCTTGGCGGGGACAGAGAAAGAGACCCAGTACTTC
CASSLAGTEKETQYF
>-|TRBV5-4|TRBJ2-7|-
TGTGCCAGCAGACCAGGGTTTGGCTCCGGGTACGAGCAGTACTTC
CASRPGFGSGYEQYF
>-|TRBV5-4|TRBJ1-2|-
TGTGCCAGCAGCATAGACAGCTATGGCTACACCTTC
CASSIDSYGYTF
>-|TRBV6-5|TRBJ1-2|-
TGTGCCGTTGGGGCGGGGATCTATGGCTACACCTTC
CAVGAGIYGYTF
>TRBD2|TRBV9|TRBJ2-3|-
TGTGCCAGCAGCGTAGCTACGGGGGGGGGTCAAGATACGCAGTATTTT
CASSVATGGGQDTQYF
>-|TRBV4-1|TRBJ2-3|once
TGCGCCAGCAGCCAGCACTTAGAAAATACGCAGTATTTT
CASSQHLENTQYF
>TRBD1|TRBV2|TRBJ1-1|-
TGTGCCAGCAGTTCCGGGACAGGGACCAAAAGGGCTTTCTTT
CASSSGTGTKRAFF
>TRBD1|TRBV19|TRBJ1-1|-
TGTGCCAGTAGGGGATGGACAGGGGATGTAGGGGAAATGAACACTGAAGCTTTCTTT
CASRGWTGDVGEMNTEAFF
>TRBD1|TRBV18|TRBJ2-7|few
TGTGCCAGCTCACCCGCCGGGACAGGCGGCTACGAGCAGTACTTC
CASSPAGTGGYEQYF
>TRBD1|TRBV5-1|TRBJ2-5|-
TGCGCCAGCAGCGGGGGTTGGGACAGCTCAGTTGAGACCCAGTACTTC
CASSGGWDSSVETQYF